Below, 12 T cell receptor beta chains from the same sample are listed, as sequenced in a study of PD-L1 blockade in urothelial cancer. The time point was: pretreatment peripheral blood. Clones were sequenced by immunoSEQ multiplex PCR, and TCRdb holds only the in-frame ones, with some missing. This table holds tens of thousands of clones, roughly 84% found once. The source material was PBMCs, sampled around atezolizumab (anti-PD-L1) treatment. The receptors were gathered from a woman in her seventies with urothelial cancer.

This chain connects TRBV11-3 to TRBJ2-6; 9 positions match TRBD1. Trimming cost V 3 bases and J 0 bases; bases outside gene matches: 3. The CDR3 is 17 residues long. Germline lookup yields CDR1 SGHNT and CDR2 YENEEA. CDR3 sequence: CASSLGQGLSGANVLTF. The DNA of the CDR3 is TGTGCCAGCAGCTTGGGACAGGGACTCTCTGGGGCCAACGTCCTGACTTTC.

The CDR3 DNA sequence: TGTGCCAGCAGTTACGGGGACAGCTACAATGAGCAGTTCTTC. Translated: CASSYGDSYNEQFF. The J gene is TRBJ2-1, the V gene TRBV6-6; 7 bases fit TRBD1. V lost 2 bases, J lost 3 bases, and 1 base stayed unmatched. The CDR3 sequence is 14 residues long. Germline loops: CDR1 MNHNY, CDR2 SVGAGI (reference sequence).

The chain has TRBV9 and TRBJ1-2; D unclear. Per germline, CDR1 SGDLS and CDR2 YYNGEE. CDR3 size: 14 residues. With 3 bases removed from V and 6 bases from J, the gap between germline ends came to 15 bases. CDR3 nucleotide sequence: TGTGCCAGCAGCGCCCAGACCGCGAGGGATGGCTACACCTTC. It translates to CASSAQTARDGYTF. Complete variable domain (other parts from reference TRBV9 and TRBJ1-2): DSGVTQTPKHLITATGQRVTLRCSPRSGDLSVYWYQQSLDQGLQFLIQYYNGEERAKGNILERFSAQQFPDLHSELNLSSLELGDSALYFCASSAQTARDGYTFGSGTRLTVV.

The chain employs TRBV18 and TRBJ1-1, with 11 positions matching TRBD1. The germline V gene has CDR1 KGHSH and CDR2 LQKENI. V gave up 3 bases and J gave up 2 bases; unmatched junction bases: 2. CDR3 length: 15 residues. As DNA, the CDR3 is TGTGCCAGCTCACCGGGACAGGGGGATAACACTGAAGCTTTCTTT. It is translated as CASSPGQGDNTEAFF. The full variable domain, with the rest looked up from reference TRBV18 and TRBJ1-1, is NAGVMQNPRHLVRRRGQEARLRCSPMKGHSHVYWYRQLPEEGLKFMVYLQKENIIDESGMPKERFSAEFPKEGPSILRIQQVVRGDSAAYFCASSPGQGDNTEAFFGQGTRLTVV.

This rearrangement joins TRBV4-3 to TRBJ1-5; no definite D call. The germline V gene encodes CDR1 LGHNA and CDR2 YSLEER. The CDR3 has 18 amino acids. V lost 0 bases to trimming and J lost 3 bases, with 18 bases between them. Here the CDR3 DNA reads TGCGCCAGCAGCCAAGACACCCCAGGCGCACCAAACAATCAGCCCCAGCATTTT. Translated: CASSQDTPGAPNNQPQHF.

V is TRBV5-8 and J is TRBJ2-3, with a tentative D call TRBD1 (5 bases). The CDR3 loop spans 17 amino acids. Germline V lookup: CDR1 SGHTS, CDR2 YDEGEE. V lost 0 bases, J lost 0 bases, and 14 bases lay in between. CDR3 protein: CASSLGGDSSSTDTQYF. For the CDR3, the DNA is TGTGCCAGCAGCTTGGGAGGCGACAGCTCTAGCACAGATACGCAGTATTTT. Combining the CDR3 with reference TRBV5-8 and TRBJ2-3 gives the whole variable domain EAGVTQSPTHLIKTRGQQATLRCSPISGHTSVYWYQQALGLGLQFLLWYDEGEERNRGNFPPRFSGRQFPNYSSELNVNALELEDSALYLCASSLGGDSSSTDTQYFGPGTRLTVL.

CDR3 residues: CASSLELAGVTDTQYF. CDR3 bases: TGTGCCAGCAGCTTGGAACTAGCGGGGGTTACAGATACGCAGTATTTT. The rearrangement joins TRBV5-4 to TRBJ2-3, with TRBD2 matching 11 bases. Trimming at V came to 0 bases and at J to 3 bases, leaving 3 bases not matched to a gene. The CDR3 spans 16 residues. Germline V gives CDR1 SGHNT, CDR2 YYREEE (reference sequence).

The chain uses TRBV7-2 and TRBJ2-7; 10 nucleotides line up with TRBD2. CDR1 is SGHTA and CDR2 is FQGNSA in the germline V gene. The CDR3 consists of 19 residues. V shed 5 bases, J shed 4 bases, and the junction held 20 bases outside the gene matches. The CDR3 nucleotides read TGTGCCAGCAGCCGTCCGGGACTAGCGTTGAGAAATGGTGGGTACGAGCAGTACTTC. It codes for CASSRPGLALRNGGYEQYF.

The CDR3, as DNA: TGTGCCAGCAGTGAAGCAGGCGGGACAGGGAAGGGCTACACCTTC. It yields the protein CASSEAGGTGKGYTF. J is TRBJ1-2 and V is TRBV6-1; TRBD1 agrees at 9 bases. The J segment lost 8 bases and the V segment lost 0 bases, leaving 7 bases of the junction unmatched. CDR3 size: 15 residues. Germline assignment: CDR1 MNHNS and CDR2 SASEGT.

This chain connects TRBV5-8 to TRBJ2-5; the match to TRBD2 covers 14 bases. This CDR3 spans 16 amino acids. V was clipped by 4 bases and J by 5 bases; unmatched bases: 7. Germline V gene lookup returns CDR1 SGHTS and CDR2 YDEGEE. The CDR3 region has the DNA TGTGCCAGCAGCATAGCCGGGACTAGCGGGAGCGAGACCCAGTACTTC. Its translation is CASSIAGTSGSETQYF.

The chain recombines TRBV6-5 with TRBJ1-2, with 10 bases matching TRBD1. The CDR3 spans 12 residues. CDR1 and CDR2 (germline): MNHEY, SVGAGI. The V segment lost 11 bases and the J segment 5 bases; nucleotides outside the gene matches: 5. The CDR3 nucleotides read TGTGCCGCGTGGGACAGGGGTTATGGCTACACCTTC. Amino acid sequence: CAAWDRGYGYTF.

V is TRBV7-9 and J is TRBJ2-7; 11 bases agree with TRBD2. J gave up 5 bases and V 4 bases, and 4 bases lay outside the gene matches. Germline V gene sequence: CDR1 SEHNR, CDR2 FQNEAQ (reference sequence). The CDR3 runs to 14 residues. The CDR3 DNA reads TGTGCCAGCAGCTCCACTAGCGGGAGTAACGAGCAGTACTTC. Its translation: CASSSTSGSNEQYF.